Sequencing of this TCR beta chain was carried out in a study of cytomegalovirus exposure and HLA in healthy donors. All the people who gave samples were healthy bone marrow donors. Overall study results and limits: TCR beta sequences reportedly predicted most subjects' HLA-A and HLA-B alleles accurately. Links to common viral pathogens appeared, in a later analysis, for several of the most significant clusters. Sequencing had likely introduced a cluster of highly shared sequence variants as an artifact.

In the case of this clone: Antigen: not known.

J was trimmed by 1 base and V by 6 bases; bases with no gene match: 9. The germline CDR1 and CDR2 sequences are LGHNA and YSLEER. The CDR3 length is 16 residues. In the PCR, 60 Vbeta and 13 Jbeta primers were used. Measured with immunoSEQ multiplex PCR; TCRdb has only the in-frame clones, and not every one. Seen here are 150,000 to 250,000 clones, 85% observed once, and the top ten hold approximately 2.1%. The TCR comes from a woman in her forties or fifties in good health and CMV-seronegative. The chain links TRBV4-3 to TRBJ1-1, with 9 bases that match TRBD1. Sequences were obtained from PBMCs. CDR3: CASRPRTGASNTEAFF. The CDR3 DNA is TGCGCCAGCAGACCACGGACAGGGGCCTCGAACACTGAAGCTTTCTTT.